The sequence of this T cell receptor beta chain was determined in a study of blood T cell repertoires in COVID-19. Generated by immunoSEQ multiplex PCR, the TCRdb table keeps only in-frame clones and is missing some. Seen here are roughly 280,000 clones, roughly 90% observed once, and the top ten hold 2.5% to 3%. Per the germline V gene, CDR1 is MNHEY and CDR2 is SVGAGI. The CDR3 has 13 residues. V was shortened by 7 bases and J by 9 bases, with 16 bases between the two germline ends. Cohort allocation depended upon clinical history that participants reported. The sequencing sample was made of PBMCs or T cells enriched from blood (not recorded which). The chain is built from TRBV6-5 and TRBJ1-3; D is uncertain. This clonotype was sampled from a man aged 35-49 years who had been exposed to COVID-19. CDR3 nucleotides: TGTGCCAGCACCCCCGGGGAGGGCGCCACCATATATTTT. Its translation is CASTPGEGATIYF.